This T cell receptor beta chain was identified during a study of blood T cell repertoires in COVID-19. Overall study: Samples came from the United States, Italy and Spain, spanning acute and convalescent COVID-19.

This clone occurred a few times. Sequenced by immunoSEQ multiplex PCR; TCRdb stores in-frame clones only, minus some. The table has more than 90,000 clones, around 84% seen once. The sequence came from a woman aged 70-85 years with active or convalescent COVID-19. Sequences were obtained from peripheral blood.

As DNA, the CDR3 is TGTGCCAGCAGTCCCGCTCCCGGGAGGACGCCCTACGAGCAGTACTTC. Translated, it gives CASSPAPGRTPYEQYF. The chain links TRBV27 to TRBJ2-7; 7 nucleotides align to TRBD2. The trim removed 5 bases at V and 2 bases at J, leaving 12 bases unmatched. Germline CDR1 MNHEY, CDR2 SMNVEV (reference sequence). This CDR3 has 16 amino acids.